This T cell receptor beta chain was retrieved from a study of shared clonotypes between healthy human individuals. V was cut by 2 bases and J by 9 bases, with 8 bases left in between. Germline CDR1 is MNHEY and CDR2 is SVGAGI. The CDR3 length is 12 residues. Naivety among CD8 cells was defined by CD45RO negativity and positive CCR7 selection, thereby excluding terminally differentiated effector memory CD45RA+ cells. Generated by immunoSEQ multiplex PCR, the TCRdb table keeps only in-frame clones and is missing some. The table includes some 2 million clones, approximately 94% detected once. The chain joins TRBV6-5 to TRBJ2-1; no clear D. The sequencing sample was made of naive CD8+ T cells sorted from blood. The TCR comes from a man aged 18 to 29 in good health. The CDR3 bases are TGTGCCAGCAGTTACGGGTCTGCTGAGCAGTTCTTC. This translates into CASSYGSAEQFF.